In its sample, the clone carrying this TCR beta chain was seen a few times. Making TCR cDNA involved 5'RACE template switching, which added UMIs and a universal primer site. TCRdb itself ran the 5' RACE reads through MiXCR, one entry per CDR3 protein. The sample has roughly 68,000 distinct CDR3 sequences, over 6.5% seen once. This sample was taken from a study of T cells after yellow fever vaccination. In germline, CDR1 is SQVTM, CDR2 ANQGSEA. The CDR3 is made up of 13 amino acids. V was clipped by 0 bases and J by 1 base, with 4 bases between them. The starting material was CD8+ T cells sorted from PBMCs, obtained roughly 45 days after the first yellow fever vaccination. The origin of this receptor is a man between 18 and 35 years old who received the YFV17D yellow fever vaccine. The chain links TRBV29-1 to TRBJ1-5; D is ambiguous. The CDR3 DNA reads TGCAGCGTTGAAGAGGGGAGCAATCAGCCCCAGCATTTT. It codes for CSVEEGSNQPQHF.